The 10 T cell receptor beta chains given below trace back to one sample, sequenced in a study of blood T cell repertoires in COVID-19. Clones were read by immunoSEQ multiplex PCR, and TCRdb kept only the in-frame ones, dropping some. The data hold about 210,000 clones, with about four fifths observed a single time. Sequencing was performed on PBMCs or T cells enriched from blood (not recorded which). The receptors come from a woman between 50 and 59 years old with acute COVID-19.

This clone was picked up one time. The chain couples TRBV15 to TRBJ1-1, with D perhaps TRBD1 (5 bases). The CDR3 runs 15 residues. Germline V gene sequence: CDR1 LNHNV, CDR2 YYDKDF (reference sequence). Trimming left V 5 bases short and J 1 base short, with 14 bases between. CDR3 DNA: TGTGCCACCAGCGGGCGGACACCTAAGAACACTGAAGCTTTCTTT. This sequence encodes CATSGRTPKNTEAFF.

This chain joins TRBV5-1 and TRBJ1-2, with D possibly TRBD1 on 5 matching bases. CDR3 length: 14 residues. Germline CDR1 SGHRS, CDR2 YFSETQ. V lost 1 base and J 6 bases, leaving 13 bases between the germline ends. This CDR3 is CASSLFFGGDGYTF. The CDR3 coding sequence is TGCGCCAGCAGCTTGTTCTTCGGGGGAGATGGCTACACCTTC.

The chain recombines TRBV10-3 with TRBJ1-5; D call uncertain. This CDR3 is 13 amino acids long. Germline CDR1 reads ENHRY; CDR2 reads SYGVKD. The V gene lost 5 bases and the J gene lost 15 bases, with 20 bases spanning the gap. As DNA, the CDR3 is TGTGCCATCAGTAGTTCGATGGCTGGGCACGTGCATTTT. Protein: CAISSSMAGHVHF.

CDR3 region: CASSRVGQGPCDEFF. CDR3 coding DNA: TGCGCCAGCAGTAGGGTTGGACAGGGTCCCTGTGATGAGTTCTTC. The chain is built from TRBV10-1 and TRBJ2-1; 8 nucleotides align to TRBD1. Germline V gene lookup returns CDR1 WNHNN and CDR2 SYGVQD (reference sequence). This CDR3 has 15 residues. With 5 bases clipped from V and 14 bases from J, the junction kept 17 bases outside the gene matches.

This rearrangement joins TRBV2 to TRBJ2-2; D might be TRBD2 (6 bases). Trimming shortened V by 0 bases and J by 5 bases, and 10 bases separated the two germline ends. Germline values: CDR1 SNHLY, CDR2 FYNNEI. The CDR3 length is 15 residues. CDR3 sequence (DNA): TGTGCCAGCAGTGAAGCAGGACTACTAACCGGGGAGCTGTTTTTT. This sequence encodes CASSEAGLLTGELFF.

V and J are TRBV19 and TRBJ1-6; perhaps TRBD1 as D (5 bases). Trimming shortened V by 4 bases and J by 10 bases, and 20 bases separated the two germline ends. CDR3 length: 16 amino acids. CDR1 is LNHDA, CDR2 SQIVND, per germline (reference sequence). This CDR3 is CASSSTLGGQGSPLHF. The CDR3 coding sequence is TGTGCCAGTAGTAGTACCCTCGGTGGCCAGGGATCACCCCTCCACTTT.

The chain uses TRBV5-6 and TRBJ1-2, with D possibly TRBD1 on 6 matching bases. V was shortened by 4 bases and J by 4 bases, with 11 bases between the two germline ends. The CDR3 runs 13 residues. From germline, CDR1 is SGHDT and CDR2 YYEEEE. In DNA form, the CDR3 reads TGTGCCAGCAGCCAGAGGACAGCCTATGGCTACACCTTC. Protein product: CASSQRTAYGYTF.

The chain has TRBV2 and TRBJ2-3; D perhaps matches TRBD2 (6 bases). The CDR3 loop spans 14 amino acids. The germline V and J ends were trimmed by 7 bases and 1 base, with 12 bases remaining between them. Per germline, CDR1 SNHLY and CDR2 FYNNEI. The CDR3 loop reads CASNWRGGTDTQYF. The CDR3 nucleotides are TGTGCCAGCAACTGGAGGGGTGGCACAGATACGCAGTATTTT.

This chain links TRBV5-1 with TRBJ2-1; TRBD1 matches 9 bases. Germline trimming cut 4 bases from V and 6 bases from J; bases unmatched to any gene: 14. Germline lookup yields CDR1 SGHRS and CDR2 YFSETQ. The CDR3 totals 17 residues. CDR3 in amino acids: CASSREPPGQGGNEQFF. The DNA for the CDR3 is TGCGCCAGCAGCCGCGAACCTCCGGGACAGGGCGGCAATGAGCAGTTCTTC.

The CDR3 loop reads CASSLVLASSGYHEQFF. The CDR3 region has the DNA TGTGCCAGCAGCTTGGTTTTGGCGTCTAGCGGGTACCATGAGCAGTTCTTC. This rearrangement joins TRBV5-4 to TRBJ2-1, with 8 bases aligning to TRBD2. V lost 0 bases and J lost 8; bases outside the gene matches: 13. The CDR3 has 17 residues. The germline gives CDR1 SGHNT, CDR2 YYREEE (reference sequence).